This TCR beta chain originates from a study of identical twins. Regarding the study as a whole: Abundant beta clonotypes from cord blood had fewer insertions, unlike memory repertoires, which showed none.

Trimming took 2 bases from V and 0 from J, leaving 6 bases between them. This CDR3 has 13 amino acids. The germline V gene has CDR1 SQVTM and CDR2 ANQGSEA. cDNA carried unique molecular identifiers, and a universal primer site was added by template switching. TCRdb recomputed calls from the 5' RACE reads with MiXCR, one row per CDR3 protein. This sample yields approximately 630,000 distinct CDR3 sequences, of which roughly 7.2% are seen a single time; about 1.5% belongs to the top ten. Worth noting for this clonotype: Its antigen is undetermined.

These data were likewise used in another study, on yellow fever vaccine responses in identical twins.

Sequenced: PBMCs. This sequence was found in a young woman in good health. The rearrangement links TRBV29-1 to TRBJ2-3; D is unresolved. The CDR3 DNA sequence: TGCAGCGTTGAACGCCTGAGCACAGATACGCAGTATTTT. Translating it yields CSVERLSTDTQYF.